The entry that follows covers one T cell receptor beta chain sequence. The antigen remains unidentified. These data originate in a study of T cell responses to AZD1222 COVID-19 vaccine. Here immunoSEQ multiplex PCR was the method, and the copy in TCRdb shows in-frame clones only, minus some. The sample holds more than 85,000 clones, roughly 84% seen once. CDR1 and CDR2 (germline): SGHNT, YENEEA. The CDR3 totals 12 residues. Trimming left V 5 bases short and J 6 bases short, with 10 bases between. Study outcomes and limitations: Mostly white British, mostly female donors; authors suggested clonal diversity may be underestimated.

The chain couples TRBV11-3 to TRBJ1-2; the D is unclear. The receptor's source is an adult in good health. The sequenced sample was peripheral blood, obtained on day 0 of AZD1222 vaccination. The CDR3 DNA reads TGTGCCAGCAGCGGCCTGGAGGATGGCTACACCTTC. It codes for CASSGLEDGYTF.